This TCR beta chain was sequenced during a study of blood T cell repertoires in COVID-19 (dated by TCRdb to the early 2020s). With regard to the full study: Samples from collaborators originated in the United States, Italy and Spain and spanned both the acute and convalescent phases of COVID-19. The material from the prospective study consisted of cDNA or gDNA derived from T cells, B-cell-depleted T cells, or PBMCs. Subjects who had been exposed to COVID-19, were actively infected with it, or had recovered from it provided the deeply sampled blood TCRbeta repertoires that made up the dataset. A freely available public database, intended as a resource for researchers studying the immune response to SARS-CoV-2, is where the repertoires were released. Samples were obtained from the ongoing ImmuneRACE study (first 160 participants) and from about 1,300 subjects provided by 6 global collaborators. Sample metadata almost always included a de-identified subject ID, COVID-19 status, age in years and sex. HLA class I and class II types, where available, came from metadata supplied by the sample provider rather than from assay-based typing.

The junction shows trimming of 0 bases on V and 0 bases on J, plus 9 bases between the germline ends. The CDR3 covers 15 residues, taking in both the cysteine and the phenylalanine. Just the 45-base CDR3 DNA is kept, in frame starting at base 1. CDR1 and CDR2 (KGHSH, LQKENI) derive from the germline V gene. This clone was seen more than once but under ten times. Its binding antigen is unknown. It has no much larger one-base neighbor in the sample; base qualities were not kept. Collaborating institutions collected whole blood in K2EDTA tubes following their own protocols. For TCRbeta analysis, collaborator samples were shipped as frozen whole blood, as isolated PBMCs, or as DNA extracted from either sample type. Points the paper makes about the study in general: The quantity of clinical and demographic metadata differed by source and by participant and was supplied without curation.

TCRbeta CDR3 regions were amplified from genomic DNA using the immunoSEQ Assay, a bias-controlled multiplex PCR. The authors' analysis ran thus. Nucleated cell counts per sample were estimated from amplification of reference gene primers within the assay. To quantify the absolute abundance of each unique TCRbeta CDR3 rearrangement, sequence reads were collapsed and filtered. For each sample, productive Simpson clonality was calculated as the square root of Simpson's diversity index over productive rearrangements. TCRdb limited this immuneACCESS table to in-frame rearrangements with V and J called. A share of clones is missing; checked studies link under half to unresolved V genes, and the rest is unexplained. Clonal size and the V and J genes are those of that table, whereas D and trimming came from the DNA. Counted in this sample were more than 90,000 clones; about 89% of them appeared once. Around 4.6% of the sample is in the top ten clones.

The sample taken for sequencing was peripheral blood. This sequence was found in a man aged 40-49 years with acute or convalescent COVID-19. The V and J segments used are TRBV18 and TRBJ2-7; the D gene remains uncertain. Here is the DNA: TGTGCCAGCTCACCACCTTCCAGAAACTCCTACGAGCAGTACTTC. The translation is CASSPPSRNSYEQYF. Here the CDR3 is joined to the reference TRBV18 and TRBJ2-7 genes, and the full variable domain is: NAGVMQNPRHLVRRRGQEARLRCSPMKGHSHVYWYRQLPEEGLKFMVYLQKENIIDESGMPKERFSAEFPKEGPSILRIQQVVRGDSAAYFCASSPPSRNSYEQYFGPGTRLTVT.